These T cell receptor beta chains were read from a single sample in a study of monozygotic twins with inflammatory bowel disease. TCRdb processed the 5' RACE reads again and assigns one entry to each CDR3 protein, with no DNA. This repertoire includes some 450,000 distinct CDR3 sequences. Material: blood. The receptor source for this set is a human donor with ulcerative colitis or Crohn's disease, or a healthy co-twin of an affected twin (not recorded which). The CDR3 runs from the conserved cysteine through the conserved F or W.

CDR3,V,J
CSVVSGVAKNIQYF,TRBV29-1,TRBJ2-4
CSARNGVLSGNTIYF,TRBV20-1,TRBJ1-3
CASSLALTWVRFF,TRBV12-3/TRBV12-4,TRBJ2-1
CASSDARVAGGLDTQYF,TRBV7-2,TRBJ2-3
CASSLAGSGGGTDTQYF,TRBV4-2,TRBJ2-3
CASSSPGGDEQFF,TRBV5-1,TRBJ2-1
CASRGDGALGYTF,TRBV28,TRBJ1-2
CASSLNRGLHEQYF,TRBV11-2,TRBJ2-7
CATSDFRAYNEQFF,TRBV24-1,TRBJ2-1
CASKDRGRPEAFF,TRBV10-2,TRBJ1-1
CASSEVHGQTQYF,TRBV6-1,TRBJ2-5
CASSYGIAGAYNEQFF,TRBV6-2/TRBV6-3,TRBJ2-1
CASSQGRPPNEQFF,TRBV3-1,TRBJ2-1
CASSQDEQYEQYF,TRBV4-2,TRBJ2-7
CASSSGTTNVLTF,TRBV12-3/TRBV12-4,TRBJ2-6
CATSSRGIEAFF,TRBV15,TRBJ1-1
CSASLAGGFDEQFF,TRBV20-1,TRBJ2-1
CASSLHSGGNEKLFF,TRBV12-3/TRBV12-4,TRBJ1-4
CASSRGIEETQYF,TRBV7-3,TRBJ2-5
CATSRSNTGELFF,TRBV15,TRBJ2-2